This entry describes one T cell receptor (beta chain). The antigen is unknown. The data are from a study of T cells in narcolepsy. Across the whole study: Healthy controls were enrolled alongside patients with narcolepsy type 1 or type 2.

Measured with immunoSEQ multiplex PCR; TCRdb has only the in-frame clones, and not every one. The sample has 25,000 to 35,000 clones, roughly 78% seen once. The V gene's germline CDR1 is SGHTA and CDR2 FQGNSA. CDR3 size: 12 residues. V gave up 6 bases and J gave up 2 bases, with 8 bases separating them. Regarding the study as a whole: Autoreactive clone sequences were missing from some blood memory CD4+ repertoires. Healthy controls reportedly lacked the autoreactive clonotypes serially found in patients' blood. Autoreactive HCRT-specific and TRIB2-specific clonotypes were marked in same-patient CSF-versus-blood CD4+ comparisons.

This clonotype was sampled from a human donor in good health. The genes are TRBV7-2 and TRBJ2-7; D remains unclear. The sequenced sample consisted of memory (CD45RA-) CD4+ T cells from blood. The CDR3 loop is CASSFGPYEQYF. CDR3 in DNA: TGTGCCAGCAGTTTTGGGCCCTACGAGCAGTACTTC.